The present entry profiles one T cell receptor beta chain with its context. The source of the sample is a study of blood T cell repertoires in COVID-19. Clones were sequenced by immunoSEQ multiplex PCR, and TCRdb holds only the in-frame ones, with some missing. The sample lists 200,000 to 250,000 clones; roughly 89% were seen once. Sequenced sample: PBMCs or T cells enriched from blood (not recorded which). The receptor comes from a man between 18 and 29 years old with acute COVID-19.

The CDR3 reads CAISDSYKTGHYGYTF. DNA for the CDR3: TGTGCCATCAGTGACTCCTATAAAACAGGGCACTATGGCTACACCTTC. This chain uses TRBV10-3 with TRBJ1-2; D is possibly TRBD1 (6 bases). Germline V gives CDR1 ENHRY, CDR2 SYGVKD. The CDR3 is 16 amino acids. V lost 3 bases and J lost 3, with 17 bases in between.